What follows are 25 T cell receptor beta chains derived from one specimen sequenced in a study of PD-L1 blockade in urothelial cancer. Method: immunoSEQ multiplex PCR; TCRdb's copy keeps in-frame clones and lacks some. Altogether about 91,000 clones are present, 90% to 95% being singletons, with the ten largest covering more than 8%. The sample consisted of PBMCs, taken around atezolizumab (anti-PD-L1) treatment. The receptors originated from a man aged 55 to 70 with urothelial cancer.

The V call is TRBV10-2, the J call TRBJ1-5, with D perhaps matching TRBD1 (5 bases). CDR3 length: 15 residues. V lost 5 bases to trimming and J lost 0 bases, with 11 bases between them. Germline-derived CDR1 and CDR2 are WSHSY and SAAADI. The CDR3 DNA reads TGCGCCAGCAGTTCAGACAGTTATAGCAATCAGCCCCAGCATTTT. Translating it yields CASSSDSYSNQPQHF.

The rearrangement joins TRBV5-4 to TRBJ2-5; 10 nucleotides agree with TRBD2. The J segment lost 5 bases and the V segment lost 3 bases, leaving 7 bases of the junction unmatched. The CDR3 runs 15 residues. CDR1 and CDR2 from the germline V gene are SGHNT and YYREEE (reference sequence). The CDR3 here is CASSSASGGGETQYF. CDR3 coding DNA: TGTGCCAGCAGCTCCGCTAGCGGGGGAGGGGAGACCCAGTACTTC.

The gene calls are TRBV4-1 and TRBJ2-3; perhaps TRBD1 as D (5 bases). Looked up from germline, CDR1 is MGHRA and CDR2 is YSYEKL. The CDR3 is 16 amino acids. Trimming left V 0 bases short and J 3 bases short, with 13 bases between. The CDR3 is CASSQDDRVGTDTQYF. The CDR3 DNA reads TGCGCCAGCAGCCAAGATGACAGAGTTGGTACAGATACGCAGTATTTT.

V usage is TRBV5-4 and J usage is TRBJ2-1, with TRBD2 identical over 10 bases. The germline V gene has CDR1 SGHNT and CDR2 YYREEE (reference sequence). Germline trimming cut 4 bases from V and 0 bases from J; bases unmatched to any gene: 1. CDR3 length: 15 amino acids. This chain's CDR3 is CASSPSGSSYNEQFF. CDR3 nucleotides: TGTGCCAGCAGCCCTAGCGGGAGCTCCTACAATGAGCAGTTCTTC. Full variable domain (missing parts from reference TRBV5-4 and TRBJ2-1): ETGVTQSPTHLIKTRGQQVTLRCSSQSGHNTVSWYQQALGQGPQFIFQYYREEENGRGNFPPRFSGLQFPNYSSELNVNALELDDSALYLCASSPSGSSYNEQFFGPGTRLTVL.

The gene calls are TRBV7-2 and TRBJ2-3, with TRBD2 identical over 9 bases. CDR1 and CDR2 (germline): SGHTA, FQGNSA. The CDR3 is 17 amino acids. The J segment lost 4 bases and the V segment lost 1 base, leaving 9 bases of the junction unmatched. The CDR3 loop is CASSLVLREGPSDTQYF. The CDR3 DNA reads TGTGCCAGCAGCTTAGTACTGCGGGAGGGCCCCTCAGATACGCAGTATTTT.

This rearrangement joins TRBV2 to TRBJ2-3; the D gene is possibly TRBD2 (7 bases). The CDR3 runs to 16 residues. Looked up from germline, CDR1 is SNHLY and CDR2 is FYNNEI. With 8 bases removed from V and 8 bases from J, the gap between germline ends came to 26 bases. The CDR3 DNA reads as TGTGCCAGCGGCGGAGTGGCGGGGGCCCTCTTGGGTACGCAGTATTTT. Translated, it gives CASGGVAGALLGTQYF.

This clone appeared once. The gene calls are TRBV4-3 and TRBJ1-2; possible D gene TRBD1, 5 bases. CDR3 size: 16 residues. The ends were cut back, 1 base at V and 4 bases at J, with 16 bases in the middle. Germline V CDR1 and CDR2: LGHNA, YSLEER. The CDR3 region is CASSQVQAKGSYGYTF. As DNA, the CDR3 is TGCGCCAGCAGCCAAGTCCAGGCCAAGGGGTCCTATGGCTACACCTTC.

The chain carries TRBV5-5 and TRBJ2-4, with D perhaps matching TRBD2 (5 bases). The CDR3 sequence is 13 residues long. V was cut by 3 bases and J by 5 bases, with 9 bases left in between. Germline V gene data show CDR1 as SGHKS and CDR2 as YYEKEE (reference sequence). The CDR3 spells CASSSLGQNIQYF. CDR3 bases: TGTGCCAGCAGCTCACTAGGTCAAAACATTCAGTACTTC. Full variable domain (outside the CDR3, taken from reference TRBV5-5 and TRBJ2-4): DAGVTQSPTHLIKTRGQQVTLRCSPISGHKSVSWYQQVLGQGPQFIFQYYEKEERGRGNFPDRFSARQFPNYSSELNVNALLLGDSALYLCASSSLGQNIQYFGAGTRLSVL.

The rearrangement joins TRBV19 to TRBJ1-5; 10 positions agree with TRBD1. V shed 7 bases and J 7 bases; nucleotides not matched to a gene: 10. The CDR3 consists of 15 residues. Germline V gene data show CDR1 as LNHDA and CDR2 as SQIVND (reference sequence). The CDR3 region is CASTSPGQGTQPQHF. The CDR3 bases are TGTGCCAGTACCTCCCCGGGACAGGGGACGCAGCCCCAGCATTTT.

V is TRBV10-1 and J is TRBJ2-7; 9 nucleotides agree with TRBD1. The CDR3 spans 13 residues. J lost 2 bases, V lost 5 bases, and 1 base had no gene match. Looked up from germline, CDR1 is WNHNN and CDR2 is SYGVQD (reference sequence). DNA for the CDR3: TGCGCCAGCAGTAACAGGGGGCCCTACGAGCAGTACTTC. This encodes CASSNRGPYEQYF.

The V and J genes are TRBV28 and TRBJ2-7; TRBD2 matches at 13 bases. After removal of 4 bases from V and 3 bases from J, the junction contained 3 bases not matched to a gene. From germline, CDR1 is MDHEN and CDR2 SYDVKM. CDR3 length: 15 residues. The CDR3 DNA is TGTGCCAGCAGTTCCCGGACTAGCGGGAGCTACGAGCAGTACTTC. It translates to CASSSRTSGSYEQYF.

The CDR3 spells CASSDRFANTGELFF. The CDR3 DNA reads TGTGCCAGCAGTGACAGGTTCGCGAACACCGGGGAGCTGTTTTTT. The gene calls are TRBV2 and TRBJ2-2; D is undetermined. Germline values: CDR1 SNHLY, CDR2 FYNNEI. V was pared by 3 bases and J by 0 bases, with 8 bases between. CDR3 length: 15 residues.

The chain couples TRBV28 to TRBJ2-3, with D unclear. Trimming cost V 5 bases and J 3 bases, with 6 bases left between them. The length of the CDR3 is 12 residues. Germline CDR1 MDHEN, CDR2 SYDVKM. Here the CDR3 reads CASSPQTDTQYF. The CDR3 DNA reads as TGTGCCAGCAGTCCGCAGACAGATACGCAGTATTTT.

J is TRBJ2-7 and V is TRBV7-2; TRBD1 agrees at 12 bases. CDR3 length equals 17 residues. CDR1 SGHTA and CDR2 FQGNSA come from the germline V gene. V gave up 5 bases and J gave up 4 bases; unmatched junction bases: 12. CDR3 region: CASSPTPPGQGAYEQYF. CDR3 nucleotide sequence: TGTGCCAGCAGCCCGACGCCACCGGGACAGGGGGCTTACGAGCAGTACTTC.

The J gene is TRBJ1-6, the V gene TRBV30; D gene ambiguous. The germline CDR1 and CDR2 sequences are GTSNPN and SVGIG (reference sequence). This CDR3 is 14 amino acids long. With 2 bases removed from V and 6 bases from J, the gap between germline ends came to 11 bases. The CDR3 sequence: CAWSIAGSNSPLHF. The CDR3 DNA sequence: TGTGCCTGGAGTATCGCCGGGAGTAATTCACCCCTCCACTTT.

The chain joins TRBV9 to TRBJ2-3; D may be TRBD2 (6 bases). The CDR3 consists of 15 residues. The germline CDR1 and CDR2 sequences are SGDLS and YYNGEE. Trimming shortened V by 4 bases and J by 3 bases, and 15 bases separated the two germline ends. The CDR3: CASSPSAGLTDTQYF. Written as DNA, the CDR3 is TGTGCCAGCAGCCCATCCGCGGGACTTACAGATACGCAGTATTTT.

The genes are TRBV20-1 and TRBJ2-7, with TRBD1 identical over 8 bases. The CDR3 runs 11 residues. Germline CDR1 DFQATT, CDR2 SNEGSKA (reference sequence). The V segment lost 5 bases and the J segment 4 bases; nucleotides outside the gene matches: 1. DNA of the CDR3: TGCAGTGCTCACAGGGGGTACGAGCAGTACTTC. This translates into CSAHRGYEQYF.

V usage is TRBV7-6 and J usage is TRBJ1-4; TRBD1 agrees at 8 bases. CDR1 is SGHVS and CDR2 is FNYEAQ in the germline V gene. V dropped 5 bases and J dropped 7; count of bases not matched to a gene: 6. The CDR3 runs 14 residues. CDR3 region: CASSPGTGGEKLFF. In DNA form, the CDR3 reads TGTGCCAGCAGCCCGGGGACAGGAGGTGAAAAACTGTTTTTT.

This chain links TRBV7-2 with TRBJ2-6, with D uncertain. The CDR3 extends over 16 amino acids. The germline CDR1 and CDR2 sequences are SGHTA and FQGNSA. The germline V and J ends were trimmed by 5 bases and 4 bases, with 15 bases remaining between them. The CDR3 coding sequence is TGTGCCAGCAGCCACCCCGGGTCGAGAGGGGCCAACGTCCTGACTTTC. The encoded protein is CASSHPGSRGANVLTF.

Concerning this clone: The same CDR3 is also encoded by other DNA sequences in this sample. The chain recombines TRBV5-1 with TRBJ1-4; a possible D gene is TRBD1 (6 bases). The CDR3 spans 14 residues. Germline CDR1 reads SGHRS; CDR2 reads YFSETQ. The ends were cut back, 4 bases at V and 4 bases at J, with 11 bases in the middle. Here the CDR3 DNA reads TGCGCCAGCAGCCTAGGGGGGGATAATGAAAAACTGTTTTTT. It specifies CASSLGGDNEKLFF.

This chain joins TRBV5-4 and TRBJ2-3; TRBD2 matches 7 bases. Germline values: CDR1 SGHNT, CDR2 YYREEE (reference sequence). This CDR3 contains 16 residues. The trim removed 6 bases at V and 1 base at J, leaving 11 bases unmatched. The CDR3 DNA follows: TGTGCCAGCACCGAACAAAGCGGGACCGGCACAGATACGCAGTATTTT. Protein: CASTEQSGTGTDTQYF.

The chain links TRBV5-1 to TRBJ2-6; D call uncertain. The germline gives CDR1 SGHRS, CDR2 YFSETQ. V lost 2 bases and J 0 bases, leaving 6 bases between the germline ends. There are 15 residues in the CDR3. The CDR3 region is CASSLTSSGANVLTF. Written as DNA, the CDR3 is TGCGCCAGCAGCTTAACTTCCTCTGGGGCCAACGTCCTGACTTTC.

This clone was counted once. This chain uses TRBV5-8 with TRBJ1-1, with 9 bases that match TRBD1. There are 17 residues in the CDR3. Germline V gene sequence: CDR1 SGHTS, CDR2 YDEGEE. The V gene end was trimmed by 2 bases and the J gene end by 9 bases; junction bases not matched to a gene: 17. Here the CDR3 DNA reads TGTGCCAGCAGCTTCCCGGAGGCCGGGACAGGGATACCGAAAGCTTTCTTT. This codes for CASSFPEAGTGIPKAFF.

The chain joins TRBV18 to TRBJ2-5; 8 nucleotides match TRBD2. The CDR3 spans 16 residues. After removal of 6 bases from V and 5 bases from J, the junction contained 14 bases not matched to a gene. CDR1 is KGHSH, CDR2 LQKENI, per germline. In nucleotides, the CDR3 is TGTGCCAGCTCCAAGTCAGCCGGGGGGGCCCGGGAGACCCAGTACTTC. It specifies CASSKSAGGARETQYF.

Only a few counts were recorded for this clone. The CDR3 sequence is CASSYRDWTEAFF. DNA of the CDR3: TGTGCCAGCAGTTACAGGGATTGGACTGAAGCTTTCTTT. V gene TRBV28 combines with J gene TRBJ1-1; maybe TRBD1 (6 bases). CDR3 size: 13 residues. Germline assignment: CDR1 MDHEN and CDR2 SYDVKM. V dropped 4 bases and J dropped 5 bases, with 11 bases sitting between them.